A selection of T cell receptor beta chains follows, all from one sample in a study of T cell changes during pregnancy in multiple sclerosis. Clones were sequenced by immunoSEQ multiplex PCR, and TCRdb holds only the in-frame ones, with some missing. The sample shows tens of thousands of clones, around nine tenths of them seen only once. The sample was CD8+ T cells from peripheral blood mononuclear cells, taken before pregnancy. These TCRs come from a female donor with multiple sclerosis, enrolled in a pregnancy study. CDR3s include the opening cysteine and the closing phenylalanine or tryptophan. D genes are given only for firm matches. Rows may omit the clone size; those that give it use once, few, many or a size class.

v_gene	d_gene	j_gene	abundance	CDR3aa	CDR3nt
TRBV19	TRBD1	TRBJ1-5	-	CASSSPGQGVSNQPQHF	TGTGCCAGTAGCTCTCCGGGACAGGGGGTTAGCAATCAGCCCCAGCATTTT
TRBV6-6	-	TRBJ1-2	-	CASSTPSHTLNYGYTF	TGTGCCAGCAGCACCCCCAGTCATACCCTTAACTATGGCTACACCTTC
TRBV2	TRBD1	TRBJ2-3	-	CASRDRGVGDTQYF	TGTGCCAGCAGGGACAGGGGCGTGGGCGATACGCAGTATTTT
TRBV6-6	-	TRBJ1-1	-	CASSYQWRPNTEAFF	TGTGCCAGCAGTTACCAGTGGAGACCGAACACTGAAGCTTTCTTT
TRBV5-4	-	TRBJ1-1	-	CASRRTENTEAFF	TGTGCCAGTAGGAGGACAGAGAACACTGAAGCTTTCTTT
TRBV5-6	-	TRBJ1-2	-	CASSLGSGTIGGYTF	TGTGCCAGCAGCTTAGGCTCCGGAACTATCGGTGGCTACACCTTC
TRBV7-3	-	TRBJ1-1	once	CASSFGGFDTEAFF	TGTGCCAGCAGCTTCGGCGGTTTCGACACTGAAGCTTTCTTT
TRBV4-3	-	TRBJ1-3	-	CASSQDLAAGNTIYF	TGCGCCAGCAGCCAAGATTTGGCGGCTGGAAACACCATATATTTT
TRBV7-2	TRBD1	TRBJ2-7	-	CASSSRTGGKNEQYF	TGTGCCAGCAGCTCCCGGACAGGGGGGAAAAACGAGCAGTACTTC
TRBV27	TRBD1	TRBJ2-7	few	CASSRYRDRDYEQYF	TGTGCCAGCAGCCGATACCGGGACAGGGACTACGAGCAGTACTTC
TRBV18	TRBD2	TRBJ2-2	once	CASSPGGGVNTGELFF	TGTGCCAGCTCACCAGGCGGGGGAGTAAACACCGGGGAGCTGTTTTTT
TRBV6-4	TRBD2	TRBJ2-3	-	CASSDSRLAGGTQYF	TGTGCCAGCAGTGACTCGAGACTAGCGGGGGGTACGCAGTATTTT
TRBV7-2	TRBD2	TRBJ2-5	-	CASRAGLAGGEYQETQYF	TGTGCCAGCAGGGCGGGACTAGCGGGGGGGGAGTACCAAGAGACCCAGTACTTC
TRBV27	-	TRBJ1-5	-	CASSRQINQPQHF	TGTGCCAGCAGCCGCCAGATCAATCAGCCCCAGCATTTT
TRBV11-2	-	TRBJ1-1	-	CASSLVGGTEAFF	TGTGCCAGCAGCTTAGTCGGGGGCACTGAAGCTTTCTTT
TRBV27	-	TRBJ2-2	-	CASQVALLTGELFF	TGTGCCAGCCAAGTCGCACTCTTAACCGGGGAGCTGTTTTTT
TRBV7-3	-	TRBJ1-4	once	CASSLTETTNEKLFF	TGTGCCAGCAGCTTAACAGAGACAACTAATGAAAAACTGTTTTTT
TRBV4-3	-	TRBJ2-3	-	CASSPVVGGGLSFLGTDTQYF	TGCGCCAGCAGCCCAGTAGTAGGGGGGGGCTTAAGTTTTCTCGGCACAGATACGCAGTATTTT
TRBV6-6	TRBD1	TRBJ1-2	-	CASSYSTGGKNGYTF	TGTGCCAGCAGTTACTCGACAGGGGGCAAGAATGGCTACACCTTC
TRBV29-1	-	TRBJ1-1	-	CSFSAQPNTEAFF	TGCAGCTTCTCTGCACAGCCGAACACTGAAGCTTTCTTT
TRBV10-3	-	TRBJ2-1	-	CAISDNRVNEQFF	TGTGCCATCAGTGACAACCGGGTCAATGAGCAGTTCTTC
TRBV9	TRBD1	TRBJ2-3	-	CASSNPDRQDLTQYF	TGTGCCAGCAGCAATCCGGACAGGCAGGATCTTACGCAGTATTTT
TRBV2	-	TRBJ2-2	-	CASSVQGRNTGELFF	TGTGCCAGCAGTGTACAGGGTAGGAACACCGGGGAGCTGTTTTTT